Here is one T cell receptor (beta chain) with its context. This clonotype was observed a handful of times. Its antigen is still unknown. Base qualities are not provided; no much larger clone lies one nucleotide away. Systemically healthy Caucasian individuals from Russia, around 38 in total and aged roughly 6 to 100 years, were included as donors. Each donor gave roughly 9 milliliters of peripheral blood, drawn into EDTA-treated Vacutainer tubes. Ficoll-Paque density-gradient centrifugation was used to isolate PBMCs, with at least 6 million obtained per sample. Trizol reagent was used to extract total RNA from the PBMCs, yielding at least 5 micrograms per sample. Naive CD45RAhigh/CD27high T cell percentages were measured by flow cytometry on a PBMC aliquot from every donor. Inclusive of the bounding cysteine and phenylalanine, the CDR3 is 14 residues long. Only CDR3 DNA remains: 42 bases, in frame from the first base. Per the germline V gene, MNHEY is the CDR1 and SVGAGI is the CDR2.

The method was 5' RACE. TCRdb names Illumina HiSeq 2500 as the instrument used. The second PCR ran for roughly 7 to 12 cycles and used a J-beta primer mix along with a sample-barcoded 5' primer. A template-switch 5' adaptor carrying 12 random nucleotides introduced a unique molecular identifier onto each TCR beta cDNA molecule. At least 2.5 million CDR3-containing paired-end reads were obtained from each sample. The Mint cDNA synthesis kit, primed by a TRBC-specific oligonucleotide, was used to synthesize first-strand cDNA from all RNA. After uracil-DNA glycosylase treatment, a first 18-cycle PCR used universal primers M1SS and BC2_uni_R on all cDNA. Per the source publication's procedure: Normalization of each sample was performed by random selection of 1 million high-quality reads, each carrying a distinct molecular identifier. Reads with shared molecular identifiers were discarded instead of being binned into consensus sequences. MiTCR, set to a Q25 quality threshold and the strictest error-elimination algorithm, was used for CDR3 identification, clonotype clustering and error correction. A nonparametric unseen species model with Euler transformation was used to estimate lower-bound total TCR beta diversity. TCRdb reanalyzed the raw reads on its own, using fastp at Q25 for trimming and MiXCR for clone calling, and kept in-frame beta chains. Rows with one shared CDR3 protein collapse into an entry with the most common genes and DNA. None of the V and J calls come from the authors' own analysis; TCRdb made them. In this sample the table shows around 700,000 distinct CDR3 sequences, roughly 25% of which occur a single time. The ten largest clones add up to just under 9.5% of the sample.

The data are from a study of blood T cells in healthy people across ages (dated by TCRdb to the mid-2010s). A note on the overall study: In model experiments, template switching captured roughly one uniquely barcoded TCR beta cDNA molecule for every two T cells. The study measured age-related changes in TCR beta repertoire diversity using deep sequencing normalized with unique cDNA molecular identifiers. The donors were split into four age groups: young (average around 15 years), middle-aged (39), aged (more than 60) and long-lived (82). The study analyzed two additional independent replicas of 1 million unique cDNA reads from the same blood draw for two donors, one aged 18 to 30 and one aged 80 or older. The study at large found these results: Observed TCR beta diversity per million T cells fell roughly linearly with age, and a significant reduction was already apparent by age around 40. There was a strong correlation between observed TCR beta diversity and the percentage of naive T cells measured by flow cytometry. Compared with the aged group, the long-lived group had more naive CD4+ T cells, fewer expanded clones and increased TCR diversity, a pattern suggesting age selection. Total diversity estimates from one million sequenced T cells were considered lower bounds and underestimates. The CMV infection status of donors was not known, potentially confounding age-related changes in expanded clonotypes. Since profiling was done on bulk unsorted PBMCs, naive and antigen-experienced compartments could not be conclusively compared.

This same sample was also taken into another study, of T cells of mothers and their children. The other study reports the following: Donors were nine systemically healthy Caucasian individuals: three mothers and their six children. cDNA synthesis consumed the entire amount of extracted RNA, loaded at about 1.5 ug RNA in each 15 ul reaction. In the second PCR, sample barcodes and 2-4 random nucleotides were introduced via the M1S primer. More than 9.5 million TCR beta CDR3 reads were obtained from each mother, and about 3 million reads were obtained from each child. Thymic selection shapes the output of TCR recombination in a similar way in related and unrelated pairs, and inherited differences have a minor effect. Normalized repertoire overlap in related mother-child pairs was always slightly higher than in unrelated mother-child pairs, but the difference was never significant. With a sensitivity of about 100 clones per million clonotypes, no persistent microchimeric T cell clones were detected. Deep NGS was used in the study to compare the TCR beta repertoires of mothers and children and to look for features that separate related mother-child pairs from unrelated individuals. Mothers averaged roughly 40 +/- 4 years of age and children averaged 11 +/- 4 years. After adapter ligation was performed with NEBNext reagents, the libraries were sequenced on an Illumina HiSeq 2000 with 100+100 nt paired-end reads. To prevent cross-contamination, the mother and child libraries were prepared one month apart and sequenced in separate runs. Each donor had between roughly 450,000 and 2,300,000 distinct TCR beta clonotypes identified. Naive TCR beta clonotypes were estimated from low-frequency clonotypes matched to each donor's FACS-determined naive share, without sorting.

The sequenced sample was blood. This receptor was taken from a boy aged 5-17 years in good health. The rearrangement combines TRBV6-5 with TRBJ2-5; the D gene could be either TRBD1 or TRBD2, each agreeing at 5 bases. Near its end, the DNA agrees better with TRBJ2-1, so the J call may be wrong. CDR3 sequence: CASSYRDADNEQFF. DNA sequence: TGTGCCAGCAGTTACCGGGACGCAGACAATGAGCAGTTCTTC.